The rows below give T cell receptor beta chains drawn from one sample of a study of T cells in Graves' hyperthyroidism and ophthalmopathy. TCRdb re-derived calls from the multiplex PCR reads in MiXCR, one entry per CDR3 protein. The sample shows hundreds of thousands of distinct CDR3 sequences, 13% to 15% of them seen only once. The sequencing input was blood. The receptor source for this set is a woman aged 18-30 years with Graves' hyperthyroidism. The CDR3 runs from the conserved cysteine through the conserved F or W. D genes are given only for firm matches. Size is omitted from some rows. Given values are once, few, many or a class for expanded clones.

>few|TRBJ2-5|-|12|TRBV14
TGTGCCAGCAGCCACGCCCAAGAGACCCAGTACTTC
CASSHAQETQYF
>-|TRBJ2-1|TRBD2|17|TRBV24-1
TGTGCCACCAGTGATTTCAGGGCGGGAGTAATGGGCAATGAGCAGTTCTTC
CATSDFRAGVMGNEQFF
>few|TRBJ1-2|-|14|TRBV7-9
TGTGCCAGCAGCTTTGCAGAACTTAACTATGGCTACACCTTC
CASSFAELNYGYTF
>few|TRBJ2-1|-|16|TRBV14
TGTGCCAGCAGCCAAGATTGGGGACAAATTTACAATGAGCAGTTCTTC
CASSQDWGQIYNEQFF
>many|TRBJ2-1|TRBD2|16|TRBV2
TGTGCCAGCAGTGAAGCTAGGCAGGGAGGGTTCGAGGAGCAGTTCTTC
CASSEARQGGFEEQFF
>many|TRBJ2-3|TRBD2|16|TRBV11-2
TGTGCCAGCAGCTTAAGGAGCGGGGGCCTCACAGATACGCAGTATTTT
CASSLRSGGLTDTQYF
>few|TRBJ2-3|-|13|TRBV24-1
TGTGCCACCAGTGTGGGGGGACGAGATACGCAGTATTTT
CATSVGGRDTQYF
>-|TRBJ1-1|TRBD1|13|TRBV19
TGTGCCACCGCAGGGGGTATGAACACTGAAGCTTTCTTT
CATAGGMNTEAFF
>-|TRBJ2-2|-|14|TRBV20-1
TGCAGTGCTAGATCCGAGGAGGGGGCCGGGGAGCTGTTTTTT
CSARSEEGAGELFF
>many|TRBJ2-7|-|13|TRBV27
TGTGCCAGCAGTGTCGGACTGACCTACGAGCAGTACTTC
CASSVGLTYEQYF
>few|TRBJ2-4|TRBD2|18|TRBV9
TGTGCCAGCAGCGTTGGGACTAGCTTTGATGGGGCCAAAAACATTCAGTACTTC
CASSVGTSFDGAKNIQYF
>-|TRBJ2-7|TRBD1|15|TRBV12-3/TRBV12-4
TGTGCCAGCAGTTCCGGGGACAGCTCGGGCTACGAGCAGTACTTC
CASSSGDSSGYEQYF
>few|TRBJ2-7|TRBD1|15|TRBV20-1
TGCAGTGCCAGGGACAGGGGCCAAAGCTCCTACGAGCAGTACTTC
CSARDRGQSSYEQYF
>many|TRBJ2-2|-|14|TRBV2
TGTGCCAGCAGTGGACTAAAAAACACCGGGGAGCTGTTTTTT
CASSGLKNTGELFF
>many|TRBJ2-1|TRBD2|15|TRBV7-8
TGTGCCAGCAGGGGGACTAGCGGGCTGTACAATGAGCAGTTCTTC
CASRGTSGLYNEQFF